What follows are 2 T cell receptor beta chains derived from one specimen sequenced in a study of CD8 T cells in ankylosing spondylitis. No antigen is known for these receptors. Study-level findings and limits: Ankylosing spondylitis blood appeared to carry a characteristic TCR beta motif of roughly 8 highly homologous variants.

One entry per CDR3 protein results from TCRdb running MiXCR on the 5' RACE reads. The sample consists of about 220,000 distinct CDR3 sequences, 7.3% of them appearing once. The specimen was blood, either unsorted or a sorted T cell fraction (not recorded which). Receptors were obtained from a male donor with ankylosing spondylitis.

This clonotype was picked up many times. CDR3 sequence: CASSLWAPTEGYTF. The CDR3 nucleotides read TGTGCCAGCAGTTTATGGGCCCCAACGGAGGGCTACACCTTC. The rearrangement joins TRBV12-3 or TRBV12-4 to TRBJ1-2, with no clear D. There are 14 residues in the CDR3. The V end lost 2 bases, the J end lost 8 bases, and 15 bases lay between the germline ends.

This clonotype came up many times. This rearrangement joins TRBV20-1 to TRBJ2-7, with 9 bases fitting TRBD1. The germline gives CDR1 DFQATT, CDR2 SNEGSKA (reference sequence). This CDR3 is built from 14 residues. V trimming: 0 bases; J trimming: 1 base; junction bases outside the gene matches: 1. The CDR3 DNA follows: TGCAGTGCTAGAGAAGGACAGGGGTCCTACGAGCAGTACTTC. It is translated as CSAREGQGSYEQYF.